The 26 T cell receptor beta chains presented below share a single source sample, sequenced in a study of response to subunit inactivated influenza vaccine. MiXCR, run by TCRdb on the RT-PCR reads, gives a single entry per CDR3 protein. The sample shows roughly 550,000 distinct CDR3 sequences, approximately 20% of them seen only once. This sample was also put to use in a study of T cells expressing NK-cell markers. This second study says: UMIs were included in TCR beta cDNA generated by 5'RACE template switching.

The source was CD4+ T cells sorted from PBMCs, collected 12 days after vaccination. The receptors stem from a man aged 45-60 years who received an inactivated influenza vaccine.

This clonotype was seen ten or more times. The rearrangement links TRBV12-3 or TRBV12-4 to TRBJ2-7; 15 bases match TRBD2. There are 14 residues in the CDR3. V lost 6 bases and J lost 3; bases outside the gene matches: 0. The CDR3 coding sequence is TGTGCCAGCAGGGGACTAGCGGGGGGCTACGAGCAGTACTTC. Its translation: CASRGLAGGYEQYF.

The gene calls are TRBV14 and TRBJ2-1; the D is unclear. The V gene's germline CDR1 is SGHDN and CDR2 FVKESK. There are 12 residues in the CDR3. The V and J ends lost 3 bases and 8 bases respectively, with 8 bases between them. CDR3: CASSHLDDEQFF. The DNA for the CDR3 is TGTGCCAGCAGCCACTTAGACGATGAGCAGTTCTTC.

This clonotype was detected only once. The J gene is TRBJ2-3, the V gene TRBV4-1, with 13 bases fitting TRBD2. Germline CDR1 MGHRA, CDR2 YSYEKL. The V gene end was trimmed by 4 bases and the J gene end by 3 bases; junction bases not matched to a gene: 4. The CDR3 is made up of 16 amino acids. CDR3 sequence (DNA): TGCGCCAGCAGCCTTACTAGCGGGGGGGTGACAGATACGCAGTATTTT. Translated, it gives CASSLTSGGVTDTQYF.

This clonotype was found many times. The chain carries TRBV5-1 and TRBJ1-2, with 8 bases matching TRBD1. Germline V gene sequence: CDR1 SGHRS, CDR2 YFSETQ. The CDR3 runs 17 residues. The V and J ends lost 2 bases and 3 bases, in that order; junction bases with no gene match: 12. The chain's CDR3 is CASSFSGGRTGDYGYTF. The DNA for the CDR3 is TGCGCCAGCAGCTTTTCAGGGGGCCGGACCGGGGACTATGGCTACACCTTC.

V usage is TRBV20-1 and J usage is TRBJ2-3; 9 nucleotides line up with TRBD1. Germline CDR1 reads DFQATT; CDR2 reads SNEGSKA (reference sequence). V lost 0 bases and J lost 7; bases outside the gene matches: 8. This CDR3 has 15 residues. CDR3 region: CSARDQDRGGNTQYF. CDR3 bases: TGCAGTGCTAGAGACCAGGACAGGGGTGGAAATACGCAGTATTTT.

This clonotype was recorded at least ten times. The V gene is TRBV5-5, the J gene TRBJ2-3; D is ambiguous. V shed 2 bases and J shed 4 bases, with 8 bases lying between them. CDR3 length: 13 residues. Germline lookup yields CDR1 SGHKS and CDR2 YYEKEE (reference sequence). This CDR3 reads CASSFGPADTQYF. The CDR3 coding sequence is TGTGCCAGCAGCTTCGGCCCGGCAGATACGCAGTATTTT.

The J gene is TRBJ2-5, the V gene TRBV4-1; TRBD1 matches at 8 bases. V shed 1 base, J shed 3 bases, and the junction held 4 bases outside the gene matches. Per the germline V gene, CDR1 is MGHRA and CDR2 is YSYEKL. CDR3 length: 15 residues. The CDR3 here is CASSQGDRTKETQYF. The CDR3 DNA reads as TGCGCCAGCAGCCAAGGGGACAGGACCAAAGAGACCCAGTACTTC.

The J gene is TRBJ1-1, the V gene TRBV27, with no clear D. Germline V gene sequence: CDR1 MNHEY, CDR2 SMNVEV (reference sequence). The CDR3 is 14 residues long. The ends were cut back, 3 bases at V and 1 base at J, with 9 bases in the middle. This chain's CDR3 is CASSFERSNTEAFF. In DNA form, the CDR3 reads TGTGCCAGCAGTTTCGAGCGATCGAACACTGAAGCTTTCTTT.

The chain carries TRBV12-3 or TRBV12-4 and TRBJ1-5; D is perhaps TRBD1 (6 bases). This CDR3 region has 15 residues. V dropped 2 bases and J dropped 5 bases, with 13 bases sitting between them. CDR3 in amino acids: CASSLRGTLYQPQHF. CDR3 DNA sequence: TGTGCCAGCAGTTTAAGGGGGACCTTATATCAGCCCCAGCATTTT.

In this sample, this clonotype turned up a few times. V and J are TRBV6-1 and TRBJ2-7; possibly TRBD1 for D (5 bases). Germline loops: CDR1 MNHNS, CDR2 SASEGT. The CDR3 contains 15 residues. Trimming pared 2 bases from V and 2 bases from J, leaving 13 bases between. The CDR3 sequence is CASSEYQGTPYEQYF. The CDR3 region has the DNA TGTGCCAGCAGTGAATACCAGGGCACCCCCTACGAGCAGTACTTC.

The chain is built from TRBV20-1 and TRBJ2-5; no reliable D call. Trimming stripped 0 bases from V and 5 bases from J, with 16 bases between. Germline values: CDR1 DFQATT, CDR2 SNEGSKA (reference sequence). This CDR3 is 15 amino acids long. The CDR3, as DNA: TGCAGTGCTAGAGATCTCTCTAGAATATCGGAGACCCAGTACTTC. Its translation is CSARDLSRISETQYF.

The sample holds a few counts of this clonotype. This sequence joins TRBV28 and TRBJ2-7; possible D gene TRBD2, 5 bases. Per the germline V gene, CDR1 is MDHEN and CDR2 is SYDVKM. Trimming left V 1 base short and J 1 base short, with 8 bases between. This CDR3 region has 14 residues. The CDR3, as DNA: TGTGCCAGCAGTTTATTTGGGAGTTCCTACGAGCAGTACTTC. It specifies CASSLFGSSYEQYF.

In this sample, this clonotype turned up many times. The chain uses TRBV28 and TRBJ2-7; D possibly corresponds to TRBD2 (6 bases). Germline V CDR1 and CDR2: MDHEN, SYDVKM. The CDR3 covers 13 residues. Between the trimmed V and J ends, which lost 3 bases and 2 bases, there was a span of 8 bases. CDR3 sequence: CASSLGLAYEQYF. The CDR3 DNA reads as TGTGCCAGCAGTTTGGGACTCGCCTACGAGCAGTACTTC.

The chain joins TRBV12-3 or TRBV12-4 to TRBJ2-1; 10 bases line up with TRBD1. The CDR3 is 15 amino acids. With V trimmed by 7 bases and J by 5 bases, 8 bases remained unmatched. The CDR3 loop is CASNPGQGLNNEQFF. CDR3 nucleotides: TGTGCCAGCAACCCGGGACAGGGGCTCAACAATGAGCAGTTCTTC.

The rearrangement joins TRBV6-2 or TRBV6-3 to TRBJ2-1; D gene ambiguous. Germline assignment: CDR1 MNHEY and CDR2 SVGEGT. The CDR3 contains 11 residues. The V and J ends lost 4 bases and 8 bases respectively, with 6 bases between them. The CDR3: CASSSLYEQFF. The CDR3 DNA reads TGTGCCAGCAGTTCTCTTTATGAGCAGTTCTTC.

This rearrangement joins TRBV11-3 to TRBJ2-2; TRBD2 matches 7 bases. Germline loops: CDR1 SGHNT, CDR2 YENEEA. The CDR3 totals 15 residues. The V segment lost 3 bases and the J segment 5 bases; nucleotides outside the gene matches: 6. In nucleotides, the CDR3 is TGTGCCAGCAGCTTTCGCGGGAGTGAAACCGGGGAGCTGTTTTTT. It specifies CASSFRGSETGELFF.

This clonotype was counted at least ten times. The V gene is TRBV29-1, the J gene TRBJ2-3, with 8 nucleotides matching TRBD2. Trimming at V came to 3 bases and at J to 4 bases, leaving 12 bases not matched to a gene. This CDR3 has 16 amino acids. Germline assignment: CDR1 SQVTM and CDR2 ANQGSEA. In DNA form, the CDR3 reads TGCAGCGTTGAGGGGCCCGGCGGGGGGAGGGCAGATACGCAGTATTTT. Amino acid sequence: CSVEGPGGGRADTQYF.

CDR3 coding DNA: TGCAGTGTAAGGGGGGAATACGAGCAGTACTTC. Protein product: CSVRGEYEQYF. This sequence joins TRBV20-1 and TRBJ2-7; the D gene could be TRBD1 or TRBD2 (6 bases each). Trimming shortened V by 7 bases and J by 4 bases, and 11 bases separated the two germline ends. Germline CDR1 and CDR2: DFQATT and SNEGSKA (reference sequence). This CDR3 is 11 amino acids long.

The rearrangement uses TRBV20-1 and TRBJ2-1, with 11 bases matching TRBD2. This CDR3 has 16 residues. Germline V CDR1 and CDR2: DFQATT, SNEGSKA (reference sequence). Trimming cost V 6 bases and J 2 bases; bases outside gene matches: 9. This CDR3 is CSAHPISGGAYNEQFF. In DNA, the CDR3 is TGCAGTGCCCACCCGATTAGCGGGGGGGCCTACAATGAGCAGTTCTTC.

Note on this clonotype: An end of the junction does not agree with germline; a read error may underlie this. This rearrangement joins TRBV4-1 to TRBJ2-2; D may be TRBD2 (6 bases). The CDR3 is 16 residues long. Germline values: CDR1 MGHRA, CDR2 YSYEKL. CDR3 loop: CASSQRSLRAGGELIF. The CDR3 nucleotides are TGCGCCAGCAGCCAGCGAAGTTTAAGGGCCGGCGGGGAGCTGATTTTT.

This clonotype was counted between two and nine times. V and J are TRBV11-2 and TRBJ1-1; 9 bases line up with TRBD1. Germline CDR1 reads SGHAT; CDR2 reads FQNNGV. The CDR3 loop spans 16 amino acids. The V and J ends lost 1 base and 4 bases, in that order; junction bases with no gene match: 7. For the CDR3, the DNA is TGTGCCAGCAGCTTAGTGACAGGGGGGCACCTCACTGAAGCTTTCTTT. It encodes CASSLVTGGHLTEAFF.

On this clonotype itself: Likely a read error: the CDR3 ends without its conserved phenylalanine or tryptophan. V gene TRBV20-1 combines with J gene TRBJ2-1; no reliable D call. Deletions cut 6 bases from V and 5 bases from J, with 17 bases between. The length of the CDR3 is 14 residues. Germline-derived CDR1 and CDR2 are DFQATT and SNEGSKA (reference sequence). The CDR3 coding sequence is TGCAGTGCCACATTGGCGCCTATTCACAATGAGCAGTTCTAC. Its translation: CSATLAPIHNEQFY.

V usage is TRBV20-1 and J usage is TRBJ1-2, with D possibly being TRBD1 (6 bases). Between the trimmed V and J ends, which lost 5 bases and 0 bases, there was a span of 19 bases. CDR1 DFQATT and CDR2 SNEGSKA come from the germline V gene (reference sequence). This CDR3 spans 16 amino acids. CDR3 nucleotide sequence: TGCAGTGCTCCGTCCCGGGACAAACTGACTAACTATGGCTACACCTTC. Protein sequence: CSAPSRDKLTNYGYTF.

In its sample, this clonotype was seen a few times. The V call is TRBV29-1, the J call TRBJ1-2; D call uncertain. V was cut by 0 bases and J by 5 bases, with 7 bases left in between. The CDR3 covers 12 residues. The germline V gene has CDR1 SQVTM and CDR2 ANQGSEA. CDR3 coding DNA: TGCAGCGTTGAAGATAGCGGTTATGGCTACACCTTC. This sequence encodes CSVEDSGYGYTF.

The gene calls are TRBV5-5 and TRBJ2-7; 10 positions match TRBD1. Germline V gene lookup returns CDR1 SGHKS and CDR2 YYEKEE (reference sequence). J gave up 7 bases and V 3 bases, and 4 bases lay outside the gene matches. The CDR3 covers 13 residues. The CDR3 sequence is CASSSGTGEEQYF. In DNA form, the CDR3 reads TGTGCCAGCAGCTCCGGGACAGGGGAAGAGCAGTACTTC.

The chain couples TRBV5-1 to TRBJ1-2; weak D call: TRBD1 (5 bases). Germline CDR1 SGHRS, CDR2 YFSETQ. This CDR3 has 12 residues. V lost 3 bases to trimming and J lost 3 bases, with 6 bases between them. The CDR3 DNA reads as TGCGCCAGCAGCTCGACAGACTATGGCTACACCTTC. Translating gives CASSSTDYGYTF.